A single sample is the source of the 10 T cell receptor beta chains below, sequenced in a study of T cell responses to AZD1222 COVID-19 vaccine. The protocol was immunoSEQ multiplex PCR, while the TCRdb copy is restricted to in-frame clones and leaves out a portion. The sample has 90,000 to 110,000 clones, around nine tenths seen once. The starting material was peripheral blood, obtained on day 0 of AZD1222 vaccination. The receptors originated from an adult in good health.

The genes are TRBV27 and TRBJ2-2; 7 bases match TRBD1. V lost 8 bases, J lost 1 base, and 4 bases stayed unmatched. The germline gives CDR1 MNHEY, CDR2 SMNVEV (reference sequence). The CDR3 extends over 14 amino acids. DNA of the CDR3: TGTGCCAGCGGGAACAGGGGGAACACCGGGGAGCTGTTTTTT. Its protein is CASGNRGNTGELFF.

This chain uses TRBV27 with TRBJ2-7; D is possibly TRBD2 (6 bases). Germline CDR1 and CDR2: MNHEY and SMNVEV (reference sequence). CDR3 length: 14 residues. V shed 6 bases and J shed 4 bases, with 16 bases lying between them. Here the CDR3 reads CASRFLSGPYEQYF. The DNA of the CDR3 is TGTGCCAGCAGGTTTCTTAGCGGACCGTACGAGCAGTACTTC.

This clone was found once. This rearrangement joins TRBV11-2 to TRBJ2-5, with D tentatively TRBD1 (5 bases). The V end was cut by 4 bases, the J end by 1 base, with 10 bases between. This CDR3 has 14 amino acids. Germline lookup yields CDR1 SGHAT and CDR2 FQNNGV. The CDR3 nucleotides are TGTGCCAGCAGCTCCACGGACACCCAAGAGACCCAGTACTTC. Its translation is CASSSTDTQETQYF.

The genes are TRBV6-5 and TRBJ1-2, with TRBD1 as a possible D gene (6 bases). The CDR3 runs to 11 residues. The ends were cut back, 2 bases at V and 9 bases at J, with 7 bases in the middle. The germline V gene has CDR1 MNHEY and CDR2 SVGAGI. CDR3 bases: TGTGCCAGCAGTTACGGACAGCGCTACACCTTC. Its protein product is CASSYGQRYTF.

This clone was detected a few times. This chain uses TRBV29-1 with TRBJ2-2; D may match TRBD1 or TRBD2 (5 bases each). The V gene lost 5 bases and the J gene lost 6 bases, with 7 bases spanning the gap. The CDR3 has 11 residues. Per germline, CDR1 SQVTM and CDR2 ANQGSEA. CDR3: CSVRDAGELFF. DNA for the CDR3: TGCAGCGTTCGGGACGCCGGGGAGCTGTTTTTT.

This clone has only one observation. Written as DNA, the CDR3 is TGTGCCAGTAGTGGCGGGCCAAACACTGAAGCTTTCTTT. It yields the protein CASSGGPNTEAFF. The chain carries TRBV19 and TRBJ1-1; no reliable D call. V was shortened by 5 bases and J by 2 bases, with 9 bases between the two germline ends. The CDR3 is 13 residues long. Per germline, CDR1 LNHDA and CDR2 SQIVND (reference sequence).

The CDR3 DNA is TGTGCCAGCAGTTACTGGGGAGCTGGCTACACCTTC. Its protein product is CASSYWGAGYTF. The chain recombines TRBV6-2 or TRBV6-3 with TRBJ1-2, with D hard to call. Deletions cut 1 base from V and 7 bases from J, with 7 bases between. Per germline, CDR1 MNHEY and CDR2 SVGEGT. The CDR3 runs to 12 residues.

V gene TRBV4-2 combines with J gene TRBJ1-4; a possible D gene is TRBD1 (5 bases). Germline lookup yields CDR1 LGHNA and CDR2 YNFKEQ. This CDR3 is 14 amino acids long. Trimming took 0 bases from V and 8 from J, leaving 10 bases between them. The CDR3, as DNA: TGTGCCAGCAGCCAAGACCAGGGACCCGAAAAACTGTTTTTT. Residues: CASSQDQGPEKLFF.

The rearrangement links TRBV5-1 to TRBJ1-2; 8 nucleotides agree with TRBD1. Trimming removed 3 bases from V and 8 bases from J; junction bases left unmatched: 9. CDR3 length equals 14 residues. Germline assignment: CDR1 SGHRS and CDR2 YFSETQ. The CDR3 region is CASSSGTGLMGYTF. The CDR3 DNA sequence: TGCGCCAGCAGCTCCGGGACAGGACTTATGGGCTACACCTTC.

This clone appeared a few times. The gene calls are TRBV19 and TRBJ1-1; D is uncertain. Between the trimmed V and J ends, which lost 1 base and 6 bases, there was a span of 9 bases. The CDR3 consists of 13 residues. CDR1 is LNHDA, CDR2 SQIVND, per germline (reference sequence). The CDR3: CASSIVGSPEAFF. CDR3 DNA: TGTGCCAGTAGTATAGTAGGGAGTCCTGAAGCTTTCTTT.